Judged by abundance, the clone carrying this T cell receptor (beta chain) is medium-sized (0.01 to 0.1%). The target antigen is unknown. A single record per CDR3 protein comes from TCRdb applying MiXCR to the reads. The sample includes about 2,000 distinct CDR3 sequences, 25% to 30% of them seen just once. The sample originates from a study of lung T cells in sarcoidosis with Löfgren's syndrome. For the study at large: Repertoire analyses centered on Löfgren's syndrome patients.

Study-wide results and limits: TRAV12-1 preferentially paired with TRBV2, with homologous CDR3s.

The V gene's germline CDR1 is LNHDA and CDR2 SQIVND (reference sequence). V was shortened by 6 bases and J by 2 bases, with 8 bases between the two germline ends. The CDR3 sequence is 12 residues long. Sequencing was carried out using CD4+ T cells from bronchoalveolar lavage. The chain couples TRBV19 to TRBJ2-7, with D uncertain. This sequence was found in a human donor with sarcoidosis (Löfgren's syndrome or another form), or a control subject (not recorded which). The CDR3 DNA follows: TGTGCCAGTAGCCCGACCACCTACGAGCAGTACTTC. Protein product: CASSPTTYEQYF.